This T cell receptor beta chain emerged from a study of blood T cell repertoires in COVID-19. Study at large: Spain, Italy and the United States supplied samples that represented acute and convalescent COVID-19. Sources were T cells, B-cell-depleted T cells, or PBMCs; the material itself was cDNA or gDNA.

In assigning cohorts, the study relied on participant-reported clinical history. Cohort 3 recovery required two negative PCRs, clearance, or symptom resolution. TCRdb's copy holds only in-frame clones and misses some; the assay was immunoSEQ multiplex PCR. The table lists approximately 300,000 clones, more than 75% of them singletons. This CDR3 spans 16 amino acids. J gave up 7 bases and V 0 bases, and 7 bases lay outside the gene matches. Germline loops: CDR1 MNHEY, CDR2 SMNVEV (reference sequence). The sequencing sample was made of PBMCs or T cells enriched from blood (not recorded which). The chain combines TRBV27 with TRBJ1-5; the match to TRBD1 covers 9 bases. This sequence originates from a man aged 30-40 years who had recovered from COVID-19. The CDR3 here is CASSLSWDRARQPQHF. The CDR3 DNA follows: TGTGCCAGCAGTTTATCGTGGGACAGGGCGAGGCAGCCCCAGCATTTT.